This T cell receptor (beta chain) was identified in a study of T cell responses to AZD1222 COVID-19 vaccine. General observations from the study: Donors were chiefly white British, with a greater number of females, and clonal diversity was perhaps underestimated. Baseline seropositivity characterized only a handful of AZD1222 recipients. Close to half of all spike-specific TCRs reportedly target regions of the variants that are unmutated. Spike-specific TCR breadth and depth went up after people got two AZD1222 doses.

TCRdb's table, derived via immunoSEQ multiplex PCR, lists solely in-frame clones and lacks some. This repertoire shows approximately 180,000 clones, around nine tenths found once; its top ten account for 3.6%. The germline gives CDR1 MDHEN, CDR2 SYDVKM. This CDR3 region has 17 residues. The V and J ends lost 5 bases and 0 bases, in that order; junction bases with no gene match: 10. A remark on this clone: Its cognate antigen is unknown.

The TCR was taken from an adult who received the MenACWY meningococcal vaccine as a control. The material was peripheral blood, obtained 28 days after the second dose of the MenACWY control vaccine. V gene TRBV28 combines with J gene TRBJ2-7, with 10 bases fitting TRBD1. For the CDR3, the DNA is TGTGCCAGCAGTCCGTCTTTGGACAGGGGGTTCTCCTACGAGCAGTACTTC. Its translation is CASSPSLDRGFSYEQYF. The entire variable domain, with the rest obtained from reference TRBV28 and TRBJ2-7, is as follows: DVKVTQSSRYLVKRTGEKVFLECVQDMDHENMFWYRQDPGLGLRLIYFSYDVKMKEKGDIPEGYSVSREKKERFSLILESASTNQTSMYLCASSPSLDRGFSYEQYFGPGTRLTVT.